This T cell receptor beta chain emerged from a study of beta chain features in type 1 diabetes. Study results and caveats: Moderate yet significant TCRB CDR3 shortening was seen in Type 1 diabetes patients in all four CD4+ subsets. Patients and controls would be equally affected if PCR favored shorter templates.

Expressed TCRB transcripts were sequenced because the isolated RNA had all been reverse transcribed beforehand. The method was immunoSEQ multiplex PCR; TCRdb's version includes in-frame clones alone and lacks a portion of them. The repertoire consists of nearly 700,000 clones, with 13% occurring once and the leading ten covering 0.022%. CDR1 is SGHAT and CDR2 is FQDESV in the germline V gene (reference sequence). This CDR3 has 15 amino acids. Trimming removed 6 bases from V and 4 bases from J, with 19 bases in between. The sample holds a few counts of this clone. The target antigen is unknown. The clonotype originates from a man younger than 35 with type 1 diabetes. Sequencing used naive CD4+ T cells from blood. The J gene is TRBJ2-7, the V gene TRBV11-1, with D possibly matching TRBD1 (6 bases). CDR3 coding DNA: TGTGCCAGCAGTAATACCTGGGACACGACTTACGAGCAGTACTTC. Translating it yields CASSNTWDTTYEQYF.